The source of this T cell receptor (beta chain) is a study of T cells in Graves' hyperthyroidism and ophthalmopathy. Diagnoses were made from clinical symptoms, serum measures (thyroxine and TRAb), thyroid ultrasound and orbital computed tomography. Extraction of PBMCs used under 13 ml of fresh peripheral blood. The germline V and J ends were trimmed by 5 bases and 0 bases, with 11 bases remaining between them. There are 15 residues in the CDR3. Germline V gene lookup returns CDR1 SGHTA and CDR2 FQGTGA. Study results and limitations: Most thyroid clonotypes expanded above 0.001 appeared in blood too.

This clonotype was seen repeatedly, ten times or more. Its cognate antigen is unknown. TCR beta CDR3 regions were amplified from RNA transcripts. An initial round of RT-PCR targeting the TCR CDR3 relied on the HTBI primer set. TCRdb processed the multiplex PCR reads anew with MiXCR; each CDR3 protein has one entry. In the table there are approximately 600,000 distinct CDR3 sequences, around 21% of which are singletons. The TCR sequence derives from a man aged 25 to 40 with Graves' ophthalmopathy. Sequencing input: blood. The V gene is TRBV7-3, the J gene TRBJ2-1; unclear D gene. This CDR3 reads CASSLYPSSYNEQFF. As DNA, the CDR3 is TGTGCCAGCAGCCTGTACCCGAGCTCCTACAATGAGCAGTTCTTC.